These T cell receptor beta chains were read from a single sample in a study of blood T cell repertoires in COVID-19. Repertoires were generated with immunoSEQ multiplex PCR, while TCRdb's copy carries only in-frame clones and drops some. The table includes about 63,000 clones, around 80% detected once. Sequenced material: peripheral blood. These receptors were collected from a human donor in a cohort sampled during active COVID-19. Both conserved end residues are part of each CDR3. D genes are given only for firm matches. Clone size, where shown, is once, few, many, or a class for clones that have expanded.

.,TRBJ1-1,TRBD1,TRBV9,TGTGCCAGCAGCGTAGTTGGGGCAGGGGGCATTGCTTTCTTT,CASSVVGAGGIAFF
few,TRBJ1-2,TRBD1,TRBV7-9,TGTGCCAGCAGCTTACCAAGACAGGGGAATGGCTACACCTTC,CASSLPRQGNGYTF
.,TRBJ2-5,TRBD2,TRBV5-1,TGCGCCAGCAGCCCGGGACTAGCGGGGGGTGAGACCCAGTACTTC,CASSPGLAGGETQYF
.,TRBJ2-1,TRBD2,TRBV3-1/TRBV3-2,TGTGCCAGCAGCCAAGATCTCGGCTCGGGAGGGCGTGAGCAGTTCTTC,CASSQDLGSGGREQFF
once,TRBJ1-2,TRBD1,TRBV5-1,TGCGCCAGCAGCTTGGCCACAGGGGGCTATAACTATGGCTACACCTTC,CASSLATGGYNYGYTF
.,TRBJ1-2,TRBD1,TRBV4-2,TGTGCCAGCAGCCTTCTGGACAGGGGGCGCGTTGGCTACACCTTC,CASSLLDRGRVGYTF
.,TRBJ2-3,TRBD1,TRBV7-2,TGTGCCAGCAGCTTTCGGACAGGGAGCACAGATACGCAGTATTTT,CASSFRTGSTDTQYF
.,TRBJ1-2,.,TRBV19,TGTGCCAGTAGTATACAGTGGCCTTACTATGGCTACACCTTC,CASSIQWPYYGYTF
few,TRBJ2-3,TRBD2,TRBV3-1/TRBV3-2,TGTGCCAGCAGCCAAGGGGGTAGCGGGGGGACGGCTAGCACAGATACGCAGTATTTT,CASSQGGSGGTASTDTQYF
few,TRBJ1-6,.,TRBV6-1,TGTGCCAGCAGTGAAGGACAGGCATGGGGTTCACCCCTCCACTTT,CASSEGQAWGSPLHF
.,TRBJ1-3,.,TRBV25-1,TGTGCCAGCAGGGGAGCACTCTCTGGAAACACCATATATTTT,CASRGALSGNTIYF
.,TRBJ2-7,TRBD2,TRBV18,TGTGCCAGCTCACCACTCGCGGGGGGCTCCTACGAGCAGTACTTC,CASSPLAGGSYEQYF
.,TRBJ2-7,.,TRBV27,TGTGCCAGCAGTTTTAACAGGGTGTACGAGCAGTACTTC,CASSFNRVYEQYF
.,TRBJ2-5,TRBD2,TRBV5-1,TGCGCCAGCAGCTCATGGCCTAGCGGGAGGGCCGAGGAGACCCAGTACTTC,CASSSWPSGRAEETQYF
.,TRBJ2-5,.,TRBV15,TGTGCCACCAGCAGAGATCGGCGCCAGGGGGGAGGAGAGACCCAGTACTTC,CATSRDRRQGGGETQYF
.,TRBJ2-7,.,TRBV19,TGTGCCAGTAGTATCAATTTGGGAGCAAAGCAGTACTTC,CASSINLGAKQYF
.,TRBJ1-6,TRBD1,TRBV2,TGTGCCAGCAGTCTCGACAGGGGGGGGAATTCACCCCTCCACTTT,CASSLDRGGNSPLHF
once,TRBJ1-5,.,TRBV6-1,TGTGCCAGCAGTGAAGCGAGGCCCAGAAATCAGCCCCAGCATTTT,CASSEARPRNQPQHF
few,TRBJ2-7,.,TRBV5-1,TGCGCCAGCAGCTTGTTGGGACAACCTTATTACGAGCAGTACTTC,CASSLLGQPYYEQYF
once,TRBJ1-4,TRBD1,TRBV11-2,TGTGCCAGCCGACAGGGAGGTGAAAAACTGTTTTTT,CASRQGGEKLFF
.,TRBJ2-1,TRBD2,TRBV5-1,TGCGCCAGCAGCCCCGGGACTAGCGCTAGCTATGAGCAGTTCTTC,CASSPGTSASYEQFF
few,TRBJ2-1,TRBD2,TRBV7-9,TGTGCCAGCAGCGAGAGCGGGGGGGCCTCCTACAATGAGCAGTTCTTC,CASSESGGASYNEQFF
.,TRBJ2-3,.,TRBV18,TGTGCCAGCTCTCAGGCGATCACAGATACGCAGTATTTT,CASSQAITDTQYF
once,TRBJ2-5,.,TRBV10-3,TGTGCCATCAGGCAGGTCATAGAAGAGACCCAGTACTTC,CAIRQVIEETQYF
.,TRBJ2-1,.,TRBV4-2,TGTGCCAGCAGCCCCGACTTAGTGGCCTACAATGAGCAGTTCTTC,CASSPDLVAYNEQFF
.,TRBJ1-2,TRBD1,TRBV14,TGTGCCAGCAGTCTGACAGGGCGCTTTTATGGCTACACCTTC,CASSLTGRFYGYTF
.,TRBJ2-7,.,TRBV9,TGTGCCAGCAGCGTAGCAAGCGGGCACTCCTACGAGCAGTACTTC,CASSVASGHSYEQYF
.,TRBJ2-1,TRBD2,TRBV18,TGTGCCAGCTCACCGGGACTAGCGGGGTACAATGAGCAGTTCTTC,CASSPGLAGYNEQFF
once,TRBJ1-1,TRBD1,TRBV5-1,TGCGCCAGCAGCTCGTCGACAGGGTATGACACTGAAGCTTTCTTT,CASSSSTGYDTEAFF
once,TRBJ1-2,.,TRBV12-3/TRBV12-4,TGTGCCAGCAGTCCACAGGGAAACTATGGCTACACCTTC,CASSPQGNYGYTF
.,TRBJ2-5,TRBD1,TRBV5-1,TGCGCCAGCAATGGCAGGGGGCGTGGGGAGACCCAGTACTTC,CASNGRGRGETQYF
.,TRBJ2-3,TRBD2,TRBV29-1,TGCAGCGTTGATCTCGCGGGGGGCTATGTTACGCAGTATTTT,CSVDLAGGYVTQYF
.,TRBJ1-2,.,TRBV27,TGTGCCAGCAGTGACCCGCGGGGGATGTATGGCTACACCTTC,CASSDPRGMYGYTF
.,TRBJ2-7,TRBD1,TRBV19,TGTGCCAGTACTTCAGGGGGTATGCACAACGAGCAGTACTTC,CASTSGGMHNEQYF
.,TRBJ2-1,TRBD2,TRBV7-7,TGTGCTAGTAGTGGACTAGCGGAAGACAATGAGCAGTTCTTC,CASSGLAEDNEQFF
.,TRBJ1-2,.,TRBV30,TGTGCCTGGAAGGCAGGGTTCGGCTACACCTTC,CAWKAGFGYTF
once,TRBJ2-2,TRBD2,TRBV15,TGTGCCACCAGCCCTGAACCGGGACTAGCGGGGGGGCGTGCCGGGGAGCTGTTTTTT,CATSPEPGLAGGRAGELFF
.,TRBJ2-3,.,TRBV6-5,TGTGCCAGCATTTTAGCTAGCACAGATACGCAGTATTTT,CASILASTDTQYF
.,TRBJ2-1,.,TRBV9,TGTGCCAGCGCCAAAAGGGGGTCCAACTTTCCAAGCTCCTACAATGAGCAGTTCTTC,CASAKRGSNFPSSYNEQFF
.,TRBJ1-2,TRBD1,TRBV9,TGTGCCAGCAGCGTAGGGCCAGGGGGAACTACTAACTATGGCTACACCTTC,CASSVGPGGTTNYGYTF
.,TRBJ1-3,TRBD1,TRBV5-1,TGCGCCAGCGGCGTTACAGGGGACTCTGGAAACACCATATATTTT,CASGVTGDSGNTIYF
.,TRBJ1-5,TRBD1,TRBV19,TGTGCCAGTAGTAGCGGACAGGGGGCCAATCAGCCCCAGCATTTT,CASSSGQGANQPQHF
.,TRBJ1-6,.,TRBV18,TGTGCCAGCTCACCACATAAGGGGACAAGTTCACCCCTCCACTTT,CASSPHKGTSSPLHF
.,TRBJ1-2,TRBD1,TRBV10-3,TGTGCCATCAGTGTAGGGACAGCCAACTATGGCTACACCTTC,CAISVGTANYGYTF
few,TRBJ2-7,.,TRBV27,TGTGCCAGCAGTTTATCTCCAGGCTACGAGCAGTACTTC,CASSLSPGYEQYF
few,TRBJ2-3,TRBD2,TRBV9,TGTGCCAGCAGCGGACCCGGGACTAGATCCGGGATCACAGATACGCAGTATTTT,CASSGPGTRSGITDTQYF
.,TRBJ2-3,TRBD2,TRBV4-1,TGCGCCAGCAGCCAAGATCACGCTAGCGGGAGGAGCACAGATACGCAGTATTTT,CASSQDHASGRSTDTQYF
once,TRBJ2-5,.,TRBV10-3,TGTGCCATCAGTACGGAGTACCAAGAGACCCAGTACTTC,CAISTEYQETQYF
few,TRBJ2-5,.,TRBV11-2,TGTGCCAGCAGCTTAGATCGGGAGACCCAGTACTTC,CASSLDRETQYF
.,TRBJ2-1,.,TRBV7-9,TGTGCCAGCAGCCATGACTCCAGGGATGAGCAGTTCTTC,CASSHDSRDEQFF
once,TRBJ2-3,.,TRBV9,TGTGCCAGCAGCGTAGCGGGATCGGATACGCAGTATTTT,CASSVAGSDTQYF
.,TRBJ2-3,TRBD1,TRBV20-1,TGCAGTGCCAGGGACAGAGATACGCAGTATTTT,CSARDRDTQYF
.,TRBJ1-6,TRBD1,TRBV15,TGTGCCACCAGCACCGGGGACAGCCAGAATTCACCCCTCCACTTT,CATSTGDSQNSPLHF
once,TRBJ1-6,TRBD1,TRBV29-1,TGCAGCGTTCGCCCGGACAGGGGCATTAATTCACCCCTCCACTTT,CSVRPDRGINSPLHF
once,TRBJ2-7,.,TRBV5-6,TGTGCCAGCAGCTTGCGAAGAGGACAGAGCTCCTACGAGCAGTACTTC,CASSLRRGQSSYEQYF
.,TRBJ2-1,TRBD2,TRBV11-3,TGTGCCAGCAGCCGCCGCAGTAGCGGGTCCAACAATGAGCAGTTCTTC,CASSRRSSGSNNEQFF